This TCR beta chain is from a study of T cells in Graves' hyperthyroidism and ophthalmopathy. Overall study context: Peripheral blood was obtained at initial diagnosis, preceding any treatment.

Subjects aged 18 to 65 presented with newly diagnosed hyperthyroidism of less than 2 months' duration. Diagnosis relied on clinical symptoms, serum thyroxine and TRAb, thyroid ultrasound and orbital computed tomography. The trim removed 0 bases at V and 8 bases at J, leaving 16 bases unmatched. The CDR3 length is 18 residues. The V gene's germline CDR1 is SGHAT and CDR2 FQNNGV. What was amplified from RNA transcripts were TCR beta CDR3 regions. The TCR CDR3 was amplified in a first-round RT-PCR using the HTBI primer set. TCRdb re-called the multiplex PCR reads through MiXCR, storing one row per CDR3 protein. In the table there are about 420,000 distinct CDR3 sequences, approximately 14% of which are singletons. This clonotype was counted at least ten times. Antigen unknown. Study-level findings and limits: Most expanded thyroid clonotypes above 0.001 also appeared in blood.

The sequence came from a woman under 30 with Graves' hyperthyroidism. V and J are TRBV11-2 and TRBJ2-1, with 7 positions matching TRBD1. Specimen: blood. This CDR3 reads CASSLEATGSPLRDEQFF. The DNA of the CDR3 is TGTGCCAGCAGCTTAGAGGCGACAGGGAGTCCCTTGAGGGATGAGCAGTTCTTC.